Listed below are T cell receptor beta chains from one sample, sequenced in a study of follicular helper T cells after annual influenza vaccination. The data were produced by immunoSEQ multiplex PCR, yet TCRdb's version contains in-frame clones alone and is incomplete. The data hold approximately 10,000 clones, with 80% to 90% observed a single time. The input for sequencing was CXCR5+ CD38- circulating T follicular helper cells from blood, taken 7 days after influenza vaccination. These receptors were obtained from an adult who received the influenza vaccine. The CDR3 runs from the conserved cysteine through the conserved F or W. A D gene is named only where the DNA matches it firmly. Only some rows state a clone size, as once, few, many or a class for expanded clones.

clone_size j_call v_call d_call cdr3_nt cdr3_aa
- TRBJ1-5 TRBV30 - TGTGCCTGGAGTGATGGCGTAGGTCAGCCCCAGCATTTT CAWSDGVGQPQHF
- TRBJ1-1 TRBV28 - TGTGCCAGCACCCTAGGGGGGATTAACACTGAAGCTTTCTTT CASTLGGINTEAFF
few TRBJ1-1 TRBV18 TRBD1 TGTGCCAGCTCAAGTACAGGGGACACTGAAGCTTTCTTT CASSSTGDTEAFF
- TRBJ1-1 TRBV6-1 TRBD1 TGTGCCAGCAGGGAAGGACAGGGGAACACTGAAGCTTTCTTT CASREGQGNTEAFF
- TRBJ2-5 TRBV18 - TGTGCCAGCTCACCATTTCCGGGGATGGAGACCCAGTACTTC CASSPFPGMETQYF
- TRBJ1-5 TRBV19 - TGTGCCAGTAAGCGGGGTGGGAATCAGCCCCAGCATTTT CASKRGGNQPQHF
- TRBJ2-5 TRBV19 - TGTGCCAGTAGTACCGGACGTACTCAAGAGACCCAGTACTTC CASSTGRTQETQYF
- TRBJ2-5 TRBV4-1 - TGCGCCAGCAGCCCTCGTGAGGCTCGGGAGACCCAGTACTTC CASSPREARETQYF
few TRBJ2-7 TRBV30 - TGTGCCTGGACGAACCACCGGGACAGCGGGGCCTACGAGCAGTACTTC CAWTNHRDSGAYEQYF
- TRBJ2-7 TRBV9 - TGTGCCAGCACCCTGTCCCGCGAGCAGTACTTC CASTLSREQYF
once TRBJ1-3 TRBV4-3 - TGCGCCAGCAGCCAAGAGATAAAGACTACTGGAAACACCATATATTTT CASSQEIKTTGNTIYF
- TRBJ2-5 TRBV28 - TGTGCCAGCAGTCGCAAGAGGGAGACCCAGTACTTC CASSRKRETQYF
once TRBJ2-5 TRBV7-2 - TGTGCCAGCAGCAGAGGGCCTCAAGAGACCCAGTACTTC CASSRGPQETQYF
- TRBJ2-1 TRBV30 - TGTGCCTGGAGTTTGGGGGGCTCCTACAATGAGCAGTTCTTC CAWSLGGSYNEQFF
- TRBJ2-1 TRBV5-5 - TGTGCCAGCAGCTTTGGCCTGGGGACCTACAATGAGCAGTTCTTC CASSFGLGTYNEQFF
- TRBJ2-7 TRBV7-9 - TGTGCCAGCAGCCTAGGGACCACAAACGAGCAGTACTTC CASSLGTTNEQYF
few TRBJ1-5 TRBV5-8 TRBD1 TGTGCCAGCAGCCTCACAGGGGACGGCTACCCCCAGCATTTT CASSLTGDGYPQHF
few TRBJ2-7 TRBV6-6 - TGTGCCAGCCGAGGAAACGTCCAAATGAACGAGCAGTACTTC CASRGNVQMNEQYF
- TRBJ2-3 TRBV7-2 - TGTGCCAGCAGCTTGGACCCCGCCCTAACAGATACGCAGTATTTT CASSLDPALTDTQYF
- TRBJ2-1 TRBV27 - TGTGCCAGCAGTTTATCCAGGGGAAGGAACAATGAGCAGTTCTTC CASSLSRGRNNEQFF
- TRBJ1-2 TRBV7-2 TRBD1 TGTGCCAGCAGCTTACCGGGACAGGGGGCGTATGGCTACACCTTC CASSLPGQGAYGYTF
- TRBJ1-2 TRBV4-2 - TGTGCCAGCAGCCAAGATGGCGGGATGGTGAACTATGGCTACACCTTC CASSQDGGMVNYGYTF
- TRBJ2-5 TRBV25-1 TRBD2 TGTGCCAGCAGTGCTAGCGGGGGGGCCGAGGAGACCCAGTACTTC CASSASGGAEETQYF
- TRBJ1-3 TRBV19 - TGTGCCAGTAGTCCCACAGGGCAGAATGGAAACACCATATATTTT CASSPTGQNGNTIYF
- TRBJ2-5 TRBV28 - TGTGCCAGCAGTCCCTGGGGCGGTTCAGAGACCCAGTACTTC CASSPWGGSETQYF
- TRBJ1-2 TRBV5-1 TRBD1 TGCGCCAGCAGCTTGTTGGGACAGGGGTCACCCTATGGCTACACCTTC CASSLLGQGSPYGYTF
- TRBJ1-4 TRBV6-5 - TGTGCCAGCAGGCGGGGTACAAATGAAAAACTGTTTTTT CASRRGTNEKLFF
- TRBJ2-2 TRBV7-6 TRBD1 TGTGCCAGCAGCCCCCGACAGGGTTTTAGCACCGGGGAGCTGTTTTTT CASSPRQGFSTGELFF
- TRBJ1-1 TRBV19 - TGTGCCAGTAGTATAGACCGGGATTTCACTGAAGCTTTCTTT CASSIDRDFTEAFF
- TRBJ2-3 TRBV7-7 - TGTGCTAGCAGCTTATCCGGGACAGATACGCAGTATTTT CASSLSGTDTQYF
- TRBJ2-4 TRBV4-1 - TGCGCCAGCAGCCTGGGGAGGCTAGCGTCCGGGGGAAACATTCAGTACTTC CASSLGRLASGGNIQYF
- TRBJ2-1 TRBV9 TRBD2 TGTGCCAGCAGCCCCCAAGGACTAGCGGGAGTTCAGGGTGACAATGAGCAGTTCTTC CASSPQGLAGVQGDNEQFF
- TRBJ1-2 TRBV6-5 TRBD1 TGTGCCAGCAGTTACGGGGACAGGGGGCTCTACACCTTC CASSYGDRGLYTF
once TRBJ2-2 TRBV19 - TGTGCCAGTAGAGTCGGGGTGTTGGGATCCGCGAACACCGGGGAGCTGTTTTTT CASRVGVLGSANTGELFF
- TRBJ1-2 TRBV21-1 - TGTGCCAGCAGCAAAAGGGGACAGGCCCACAAGTGGGTTTTC CASSKRGQAHKWVF
- TRBJ1-4 TRBV6-6 - TGTGCCAGCAGTTCACAGGGATTAGCAGAAAAACTGTTTTTT CASSSQGLAEKLFF
- TRBJ2-3 TRBV9 TRBD2 TGTGCCAGCAGCTCCCGACTAGCGGGGAACACAGATACGCAGTATTTT CASSSRLAGNTDTQYF
- TRBJ1-5 TRBV19 - TGTGCCAGTAGTATCGCGCTGACACAAGATAGCAATCAGCCCCAGCATTTT CASSIALTQDSNQPQHF
few TRBJ2-7 TRBV14 - TGTGCCAGCAGCCTATCCGGGACATCGGCCTACGAGCAGTACTTC CASSLSGTSAYEQYF
- TRBJ1-2 TRBV7-2 TRBD1 TGTGCCAGCAGCATTTCAGGGACAGGGGTTAACTATGGCTACACCTTC CASSISGTGVNYGYTF
- TRBJ1-2 TRBV30 - TGTGCCTGGAGTGCCGGAAACCTTTTGGGGCTCTACACCTTC CAWSAGNLLGLYTF
- TRBJ2-1 TRBV4-3 TRBD1 TGCGCCAGCAGCCAAAACAGGGGTCATGAGCAGTTCTTC CASSQNRGHEQFF
- TRBJ2-3 TRBV12-5 TRBD2 TGTGCTAGTGGTCAGACTAGCGGGAGTGGCACAGATACGCAGTATTTT CASGQTSGSGTDTQYF
few TRBJ2-7 TRBV18 - TGTGCCAGCTCACCACCGTCTACCCCCTACGAGCAGTACTTC CASSPPSTPYEQYF
- TRBJ1-5 TRBV6-1 TRBD1 TGTGCCAGCAGTGAAGTTGGGACAGGGAGGTCCAGCAATCAGCCCCAGCATTTT CASSEVGTGRSSNQPQHF
- TRBJ2-3 TRBV4-3 - TGCGCCAGCAGCCCCTCCCCCGCAGCCGATACGCAGTATTTT CASSPSPAADTQYF
few TRBJ1-5 TRBV28 - TGTGCCAGCAAGGGAGGCAATCAGCCCCAGCATTTT CASKGGNQPQHF
- TRBJ2-5 TRBV7-8 - TGTGCCAGCAGTCCACCTTCCAGAGAGACCCAGTACTTC CASSPPSRETQYF
- TRBJ1-1 TRBV7-2 - TGTGCCAGCAGTGGGGCTGGGACTGAAGCTTTCTTT CASSGAGTEAFF
- TRBJ1-5 TRBV28 - TGTGCCAGCCGCGGGGGACGTGGCTACGAACAGCCCCAGCATTTT CASRGGRGYEQPQHF